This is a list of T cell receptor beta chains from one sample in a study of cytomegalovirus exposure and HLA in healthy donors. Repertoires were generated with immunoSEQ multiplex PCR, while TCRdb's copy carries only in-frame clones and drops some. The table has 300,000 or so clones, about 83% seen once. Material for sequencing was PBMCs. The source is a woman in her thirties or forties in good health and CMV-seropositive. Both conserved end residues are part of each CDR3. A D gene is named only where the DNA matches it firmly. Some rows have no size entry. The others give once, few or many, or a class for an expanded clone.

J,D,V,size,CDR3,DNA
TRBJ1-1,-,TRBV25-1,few,CASSEYGMGNTEAFF,TGTGCCAGCAGTGAATACGGGATGGGGAACACTGAAGCTTTCTTT
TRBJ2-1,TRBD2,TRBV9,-,CASSLLTSAGEQFF,TGTGCCAGCAGCCTCCTGACTAGCGCGGGTGAGCAGTTCTTC
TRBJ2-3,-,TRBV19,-,CASSITGRDGTDTQYF,TGTGCCAGTAGTATAACAGGCAGAGATGGAACAGATACGCAGTATTTT
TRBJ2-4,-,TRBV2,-,CASTPNLRVGIQYF,TGTGCCAGCACGCCCAATCTGCGGGTGGGCATTCAGTACTTC
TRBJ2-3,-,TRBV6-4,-,CASSEDYLLGDTQYF,TGTGCCAGCAGTGAGGACTACCTACTTGGAGATACGCAGTATTTT
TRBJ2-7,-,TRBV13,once,CASSLGAATYEQYF,TGTGCCAGCAGCTTAGGAGCGGCTACCTACGAGCAGTACTTC
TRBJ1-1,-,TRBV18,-,CASSPNTNTEAFF,TGTGCCAGCTCACCAAACACGAACACTGAAGCTTTCTTT
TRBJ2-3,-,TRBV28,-,CASSGGTDTQYF,TGTGCCAGCTCCGGGGGCACAGATACGCAGTATTTT
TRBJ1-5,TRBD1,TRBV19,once,CASSIQGAPGNQPQHF,TGTGCCAGTAGCATACAGGGGGCCCCGGGGAATCAGCCCCAGCATTTT
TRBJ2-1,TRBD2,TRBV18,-,CASSPPGLAGAGSYNEQFF,TGTGCCAGCTCACCTCCGGGACTAGCGGGAGCGGGATCCTACAATGAGCAGTTCTTC
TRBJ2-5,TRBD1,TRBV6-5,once,CASSLRQGRETQYF,TGTGCCAGCAGTCTTAGACAGGGTAGAGAGACCCAGTACTTC
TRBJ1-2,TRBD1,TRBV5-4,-,CASSSTQGAHYGYTF,TGTGCCAGCAGCTCGACGCAGGGGGCGCACTATGGCTACACCTTC
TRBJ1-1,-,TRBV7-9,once,CSSLGTLNTEAFF,TGTTCCTCATTAGGGACTTTAAACACTGAAGCTTTCTTT
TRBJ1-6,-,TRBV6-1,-,CASSGDSYASSYNSPLHF,TGTGCCAGCAGTGGGGACTCTTACGCCAGCTCCTATAATTCACCCCTCCACTTT
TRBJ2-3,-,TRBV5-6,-,CASSLPAGGITDTQYF,TGTGCCAGCAGCCTCCCGGCGGGCGGGATCACAGATACGCAGTATTTT
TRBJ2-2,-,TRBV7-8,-,CASSLDRTGRNTGELFF,TGTGCCAGCAGCTTGGATCGGACTGGGAGGAACACCGGGGAGCTGTTTTTT
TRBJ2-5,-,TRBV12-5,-,CASGSGQPQETQYF,TGTGCTAGTGGTTCTGGACAGCCCCAAGAGACCCAGTACTTC
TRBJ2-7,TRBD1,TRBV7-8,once,CASSPPGTGAYEQYF,TGTGCCAGCAGCCCCCCAGGGACAGGTGCTTACGAGCAGTACTTC
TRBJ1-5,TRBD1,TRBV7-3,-,CASRHRGNKGNQPQHF,TGTGCCAGCAGACACAGGGGGAATAAGGGCAATCAGCCCCAGCATTTT
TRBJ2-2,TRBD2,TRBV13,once,CASSFETDPPRTSGYSGELFF,TGTGCCAGCAGCTTCGAAACCGATCCTCCGAGGACTAGCGGGTATAGCGGGGAGCTGTTTTTT
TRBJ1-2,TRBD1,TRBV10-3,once,CAISESPGQGGYGYTF,TGTGCCATCAGTGAGTCTCCGGGACAGGGTGGCTATGGCTACACCTTC